One sample yielded the 24 T cell receptor beta chains listed below, sequenced in a study of T cells after yellow fever vaccination. TCRdb passed the 5' RACE reads through MiXCR, listing each CDR3 protein once. The table includes some 250,000 distinct CDR3 sequences, around 3.5% detected once. This specimen consisted of PBMCs, obtained 15 days after the yellow fever booster vaccination. These receptor sequences come from a man aged 18 to 30 who received the YFV17D yellow fever vaccine.

This clonotype was observed at least ten times. This chain joins TRBV5-1 and TRBJ2-1; tentatively, D is TRBD2 (7 bases). CDR1 SGHRS and CDR2 YFSETQ come from the germline V gene. V lost 3 bases and J 0 bases, leaving 13 bases between the germline ends. The CDR3 loop spans 16 amino acids. The CDR3 DNA follows: TGCGCCAGCAGCTCTGGGGGGGGGCACTCCTACAATGAGCAGTTCTTC. This gives the protein CASSSGGGHSYNEQFF.

V gene TRBV5-1 combines with J gene TRBJ1-1; D is perhaps TRBD1 (6 bases). V was trimmed by 0 bases and J by 8 bases, leaving 17 bases between them. The CDR3 covers 15 residues. Germline V CDR1 and CDR2: SGHRS, YFSETQ. CDR3 nucleotide sequence: TGCGCCAGCAGCTTGGGAATGGCGGGGGGCGGAGAAGCTTTCTTT. It encodes CASSLGMAGGGEAFF. Supplemented by reference TRBV5-1 and TRBJ1-1, the full variable domain reads KAGVTQTPRYLIKTRGQQVTLSCSPISGHRSVSWYQQTPGQGLQFLFEYFSETQRNKGNFPGRFSGRQFSNSRSEMNVSTLELGDSALYLCASSLGMAGGGEAFFGQGTRLTVV.

This clonotype was detected a few times. The chain is built from TRBV4-3 and TRBJ1-1, with D unresolved. V lost 3 bases to trimming and J lost 4 bases, with 21 bases between them. CDR1 LGHNA and CDR2 YSLEER come from the germline V gene. The CDR3 covers 17 residues. The CDR3 loop is CASSHALGPDRSTEAFF. As DNA, the CDR3 is TGCGCCAGCAGCCACGCCCTAGGCCCCGATCGATCCACTGAAGCTTTCTTT.

The table lists this clonotype with many counts. CDR3: CASSTTSGGVIQYF. Here the CDR3 DNA reads TGTGCCAGCAGCACAACTAGCGGGGGGGTCATTCAGTACTTC. V gene TRBV5-5 combines with J gene TRBJ2-4; 13 bases map to TRBD2. V shed 4 bases, J shed 9 bases, and the junction held 4 bases outside the gene matches. CDR3 size: 14 residues. Germline V gene data show CDR1 as SGHKS and CDR2 as YYEKEE (reference sequence).

This clonotype came up many times. The chain joins TRBV4-3 to TRBJ1-6, with 8 nucleotides matching TRBD1. Per the germline V gene, CDR1 is LGHNA and CDR2 is YSLEER. This CDR3 has 14 residues. The V and J ends lost 0 bases and 11 bases, in that order; junction bases with no gene match: 3. CDR3 nucleotides: TGCGCCAGCAGCCAAGAAAACAGGGGGGCACCCCTCCACTTT. Translation gives CASSQENRGAPLHF.

This clonotype was counted at least ten times. The rearrangement joins TRBV20-1 to TRBJ2-1; D gene unclear. CDR1 is DFQATT and CDR2 is SNEGSKA in the germline V gene (reference sequence). Trimming removed 0 bases at V and 2 bases at J, with 11 bases between. This CDR3 contains 15 residues. CDR3 sequence (DNA): TGCAGTGCTAGAGATCTGGTACAAACCTACAATGAGCAGTTCTTC. Residues: CSARDLVQTYNEQFF.

This clonotype was seen at least ten times. V is TRBV20-1 and J is TRBJ2-5, with TRBD1 identical over 10 bases. The ends lost 5 bases at V and 0 bases at J; junction bases unmatched: 12. There are 17 residues in the CDR3. Per the germline V gene, CDR1 is DFQATT and CDR2 is SNEGSKA (reference sequence). The CDR3 loop reads CSAGILPGQGNQETQYF. The CDR3 nucleotides are TGCAGTGCTGGTATTTTGCCGGGACAGGGGAACCAAGAGACCCAGTACTTC.

This clonotype was found many times. The V call is TRBV5-1, the J call TRBJ2-1; 7 nucleotides agree with TRBD2. The J segment lost 1 base and the V segment lost 4 bases, leaving 5 bases of the junction unmatched. CDR1 SGHRS and CDR2 YFSETQ come from the germline V gene. This CDR3 has 15 residues. The CDR3 DNA is TGCGCCAGCAGCGCGGGGGTCCGTTCCTACAATGAGCAGTTCTTC. Protein sequence: CASSAGVRSYNEQFF.

The V gene is TRBV3-1, the J gene TRBJ2-1; D is tentatively TRBD1 or TRBD2 (5 bases each). CDR1 and CDR2 (germline): LGHDT, YNNKEL (reference sequence). This CDR3 has 12 residues. V was pared by 4 bases and J by 10 bases, with 11 bases between. This chain's CDR3 is CASSLHEGEQFF. The CDR3 nucleotides read TGTGCCAGCAGCCTACATGAGGGGGAGCAGTTCTTC.

This clonotype appeared many times. The V and J genes are TRBV7-2 and TRBJ1-5; D remains ambiguous. The V and J ends lost 5 bases and 1 base respectively, with 9 bases between them. Per germline, CDR1 SGHTA and CDR2 FQGNSA. This CDR3 has 14 amino acids. The DNA of the CDR3 is TGTGCCAGCAGCAAAGAAAACAGCAATCAGCCCCAGCATTTT. Its protein is CASSKENSNQPQHF. The full variable domain, with the rest looked up from reference TRBV7-2 and TRBJ1-5, is GAGVSQSPSNKVTEKGKDVELRCDPISGHTALYWYRQSLGQGLEFLIYFQGNSAPDKSGLPSDRFSAERTGGSVSTLTIQRTQQEDSAVYLCASSKENSNQPQHFGDGTRLSIL.

At least ten counts were recorded for this clonotype. The chain couples TRBV10-3 to TRBJ2-5; a weak D match, TRBD1 (6 bases). CDR3 length: 14 residues. The germline V gene encodes CDR1 ENHRY and CDR2 SYGVKD. The V end was cut by 8 bases, the J end by 3 bases, with 16 bases between. The CDR3 nucleotides read TGTGCCATCGCTGCTGATTGGACAGAAGAGACCCAGTACTTC. This codes for CAIAADWTEETQYF.

This clonotype was picked up many times. The genes are TRBV6-6 and TRBJ1-2; a weak D match, TRBD1 (6 bases). V was trimmed by 5 bases and J by 1 base, leaving 17 bases between them. CDR1 and CDR2 from the germline V gene are MNHNY and SVGAGI (reference sequence). The CDR3 is made up of 16 amino acids. The CDR3 coding sequence is TGTGCCAGCAGTGACGGAGGGGAAGGGGGTAACTATGGCTACACCTTC. As protein: CASSDGGEGGNYGYTF.

This clonotype was recorded at least ten times. The chain has TRBV7-9 and TRBJ1-1; TRBD1 agrees at 7 bases. Germline trimming cut 0 bases from V and 8 bases from J; bases unmatched to any gene: 6. Per germline, CDR1 SEHNR and CDR2 FQNEAQ (reference sequence). The CDR3 loop spans 14 amino acids. The CDR3 DNA reads as TGTGCCAGCAGCTTAGCCGGCAGGGGGGTAGAAGCTTTCTTT. Translation gives CASSLAGRGVEAFF.

This clonotype was observed at least ten times. The genes are TRBV7-6 and TRBJ2-1; D remains unclear. The CDR3 extends over 12 amino acids. Germline V lookup: CDR1 SGHVS, CDR2 FNYEAQ. V lost 2 bases to trimming and J lost 8 bases, with 7 bases between them. The DNA for the CDR3 is TGTGCCAGCAGCTTACGATATCATGAGCAGTTCTTC. It codes for CASSLRYHEQFF.

In its sample, this clonotype was seen many times. This chain joins TRBV5-4 and TRBJ2-1; 11 bases fit TRBD2. The ends lost 4 bases at V and 8 bases at J; junction bases unmatched: 11. This CDR3 contains 16 residues. Germline assignment: CDR1 SGHNT and CDR2 YYREEE (reference sequence). The CDR3 DNA follows: TGTGCCAGCAGCGCCGAGAGCGGACTAGCGGGTCATGAGCAGTTCTTC. It yields the protein CASSAESGLAGHEQFF.

The chain links TRBV23-1 to TRBJ2-2, with D possibly being TRBD1 or TRBD2 (5 bases each). TRBV23-1 counts as an open reading frame of uncertain function. CDR3 length: 13 amino acids. V lost 7 bases, J lost 4 bases, and 10 bases lay in between. The chain's CDR3 is CASNRDLTGELFF. CDR3 nucleotide sequence: TGCGCCAGCAATAGGGACCTCACCGGGGAGCTGTTTTTT.

The table lists this clonotype with many counts. This chain uses TRBV6-2 or TRBV6-3 with TRBJ2-5; 10 bases match TRBD2. This CDR3 has 17 residues. From germline, CDR1 is MNHEY and CDR2 SVGEGT. Trimming cost V 0 bases and J 5 bases; bases outside gene matches: 9. CDR3 loop: CASSYSTLAGADETQYF. CDR3 in DNA: TGTGCCAGCAGTTACTCAACCCTAGCGGGGGCGGATGAGACCCAGTACTTC.

Ten or more counts support this clonotype. This rearrangement joins TRBV5-1 to TRBJ1-5; TRBD1 matches at 7 bases. The CDR3 spans 14 residues. Per the germline V gene, CDR1 is SGHRS and CDR2 is YFSETQ. V lost 5 bases to trimming and J lost 6 bases; unmatched junction nucleotides: 8. The CDR3 DNA reads TGCGCCAGCAGAACCGACAGGGAGGCTCAGCCCCAGCATTTT. Its protein product is CASRTDREAQPQHF.

This clonotype has more than one count but fewer than ten. The rearrangement uses TRBV7-2 and TRBJ1-2; D is unclear. The CDR3 length is 13 residues. CDR1 is SGHTA and CDR2 is FQGNSA in the germline V gene. Trimming removed 1 base at V and 6 bases at J, with 9 bases between. The CDR3 reads CASSLDRQNGYTF. As DNA, the CDR3 is TGTGCCAGCAGCTTAGACCGGCAGAATGGCTACACCTTC.

There are many counts of this clonotype. J is TRBJ2-2 and V is TRBV6-5, with D perhaps matching TRBD2 (5 bases). CDR1 and CDR2 (germline): MNHEY, SVGAGI. The CDR3 is made up of 16 amino acids. V lost 6 bases, J lost 4 bases, and 18 bases lay in between. The DNA for the CDR3 is TGTGCCAGCAGGAGAACAGCAGGAGGATTCACCGGGGAGCTGTTTTTT. Translating gives CASRRTAGGFTGELFF.

This clonotype came up many times. This chain connects TRBV11-2 to TRBJ1-1; TRBD1 agrees at 7 bases. This CDR3 has 13 residues. CDR1 SGHAT and CDR2 FQNNGV come from the germline V gene. J was trimmed by 4 bases and V by 4 bases; bases with no gene match: 3. CDR3 in amino acids: CASSSQGVTEAFF. Written as DNA, the CDR3 is TGTGCCAGCAGCTCCCAGGGGGTCACTGAAGCTTTCTTT.

This clonotype was seen many times. The chain links TRBV7-8 to TRBJ2-1; 7 bases match TRBD2. CDR3 length equals 16 residues. CDR1 SGHVS and CDR2 FQNEAQ come from the germline V gene. The ends lost 4 bases at V and 3 bases at J; junction bases unmatched: 9. Here the CDR3 reads CASSSHLADHYNEQFF. The CDR3 DNA reads as TGTGCCAGCAGCTCCCACCTAGCGGACCACTACAATGAGCAGTTCTTC.

This clonotype occurred many times. The chain carries TRBV10-3 and TRBJ1-4; 8 bases are shared with TRBD1. In germline, CDR1 is ENHRY, CDR2 SYGVKD. The V gene end was trimmed by 6 bases and the J gene end by 5 bases; junction bases not matched to a gene: 5. The length of the CDR3 is 14 residues. CDR3 amino acids: CAIRPGQDNEKLFF. CDR3 coding DNA: TGTGCCATCAGACCGGGACAGGACAATGAAAAACTGTTTTTT.

This clonotype was counted a few times. V usage is TRBV5-1 and J usage is TRBJ1-4; TRBD1 aligns across 8 bases. The germline V gene has CDR1 SGHRS and CDR2 YFSETQ. Trimming at V came to 0 bases and at J to 8 bases, leaving 9 bases not matched to a gene. This CDR3 spans 16 amino acids. The DNA for the CDR3 is TGCGCCAGCAGCTTGGCCGGGGGCAGGGGGCCCGAAAAACTGTTTTTT. It specifies CASSLAGGRGPEKLFF.